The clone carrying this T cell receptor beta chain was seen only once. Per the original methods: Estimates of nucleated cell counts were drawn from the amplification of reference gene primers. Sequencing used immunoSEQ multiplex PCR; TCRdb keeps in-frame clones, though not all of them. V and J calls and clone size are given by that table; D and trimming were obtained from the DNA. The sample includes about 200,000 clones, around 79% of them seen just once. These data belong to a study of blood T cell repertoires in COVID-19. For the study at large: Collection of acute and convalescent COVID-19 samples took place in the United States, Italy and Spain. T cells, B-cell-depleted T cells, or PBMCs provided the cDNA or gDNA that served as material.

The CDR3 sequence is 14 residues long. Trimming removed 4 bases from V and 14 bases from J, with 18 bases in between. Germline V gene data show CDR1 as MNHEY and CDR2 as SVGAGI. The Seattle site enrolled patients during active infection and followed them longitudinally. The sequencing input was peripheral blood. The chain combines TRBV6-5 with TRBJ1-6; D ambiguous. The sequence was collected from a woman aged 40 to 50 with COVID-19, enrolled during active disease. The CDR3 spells CASSSVLGSTALHF. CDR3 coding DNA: TGTGCCAGCAGTTCCGTCTTGGGGAGTACGGCCCTCCACTTT.